This passage covers 10 T cell receptor beta chains from one sample sequenced in a study of cytomegalovirus exposure and HLA in healthy donors. PCR used 60 Vbeta primers and 13 Jbeta primers. Clones were sequenced by immunoSEQ multiplex PCR, and TCRdb holds only the in-frame ones, with some missing. The sample carries about 150,000 clones, roughly 77% recorded once. Material for sequencing was PBMCs. Every receptor here comes from a man aged 18 to 29 in good health and CMV-seropositive.

A single count supports this clone. The chain employs TRBV5-1 and TRBJ2-2, with TRBD2 identical over 8 bases. Trimming cost V 7 bases and J 2 bases; bases outside gene matches: 4. This CDR3 is built from 14 residues. Looked up from germline, CDR1 is SGHRS and CDR2 is YFSETQ. For the CDR3, the DNA is TGCGCCAGCCGACTAGCGCTAAACACCGGGGAGCTGTTTTTT. Protein: CASRLALNTGELFF.

This chain connects TRBV5-6 to TRBJ2-2; TRBD2 matches at 9 bases. The CDR3 is made up of 16 amino acids. After removal of 4 bases from V and 8 bases from J, the junction contained 12 bases not matched to a gene. In germline, CDR1 is SGHDT, CDR2 YYEEEE. CDR3 DNA sequence: TGTGCCAGCAGCGGGAGGGTAGCGGGAGCTTCTGGGGAGCTGTTTTTT. Translating gives CASSGRVAGASGELFF.

This chain links TRBV11-3 with TRBJ2-2; D possibly corresponds to TRBD2 (6 bases). V was shortened by 5 bases and J by 5 bases, with 15 bases between the two germline ends. The CDR3 consists of 15 residues. CDR1 and CDR2 (germline): SGHNT, YENEEA. CDR3 sequence: CASSATPTRTGELFF. CDR3 nucleotides: TGTGCCAGCAGCGCAACGCCGACTAGAACCGGGGAGCTGTTTTTT. The complete variable domain, with remaining parts taken from reference TRBV11-3 and TRBJ2-2, reads EAGVVQSPRYKIIEKKQPVAFWCNPISGHNTLYWYLQNLGQGPELLIRYENEEAVDDSQLPKDRFSAERLKGVDSTLKIQPAELGDSAVYLCASSATPTRTGELFFGEGSRLTVL.

In its sample, this clone was seen a few times. The V and J genes are TRBV28 and TRBJ1-5; D is unclear. From germline, CDR1 is MDHEN and CDR2 SYDVKM. This CDR3 is built from 13 residues. The V gene lost 2 bases and the J gene lost 3 bases, with 5 bases spanning the gap. CDR3 sequence (DNA): TGTGCCAGCAGTTTAGCGCACAATCAGCCCCAGCATTTT. Protein: CASSLAHNQPQHF.

The V gene is TRBV9, the J gene TRBJ2-3; TRBD2 matches at 8 bases. Germline CDR1 is SGDLS and CDR2 is YYNGEE. V was clipped by 4 bases and J by 4 bases; unmatched bases: 5. This CDR3 spans 14 amino acids. The CDR3 protein is CASSSRTSPDTQYF. The CDR3 nucleotides are TGTGCCAGCAGCTCCCGGACTAGCCCAGATACGCAGTATTTT.

This rearrangement joins TRBV5-1 to TRBJ1-1, with D unclear. Germline lookup yields CDR1 SGHRS and CDR2 YFSETQ. The CDR3 is 16 amino acids. V lost 4 bases, J lost 0 bases, and 16 bases lay in between. This chain's CDR3 is CASSMDGRHVNTEAFF. CDR3 nucleotide sequence: TGCGCCAGCAGCATGGACGGGAGACATGTGAACACTGAAGCTTTCTTT.

CDR3 DNA: TGTGCCATCAGTGAAGAGGGCACTTGGGGCACCGGGGAGCTGTTTTTT. It translates to CAISEEGTWGTGELFF. The chain has TRBV10-3 and TRBJ2-2, with D possibly TRBD2 on 5 matching bases. Germline lookup yields CDR1 ENHRY and CDR2 SYGVKD. The CDR3 is 16 amino acids. V dropped 3 bases and J dropped 4 bases, with 15 bases sitting between them.

The chain recombines TRBV7-2 with TRBJ2-7; 7 nucleotides agree with TRBD2. V trimming: 5 bases; J trimming: 3 bases; junction bases outside the gene matches: 22. Germline V lookup: CDR1 SGHTA, CDR2 FQGNSA. The CDR3 consists of 19 residues. The DNA for the CDR3 is TGTGCCAGCAGCCCAGCAGGACCCTCTCGCGGGAGACTAAACTACGAGCAGTACTTC. It yields the protein CASSPAGPSRGRLNYEQYF.

This clone has only one observation. The chain has TRBV5-1 and TRBJ2-3; a weak D match, TRBD2 (5 bases). Trimming left V 7 bases short and J 4 bases short, with 10 bases between. The CDR3 loop spans 12 amino acids. Germline V gene data show CDR1 as SGHRS and CDR2 as YFSETQ. CDR3: CASRGQSDTQYF. The CDR3 bases are TGCGCCAGCCGCGGGCAGTCAGATACGCAGTATTTT.

V and J are TRBV15 and TRBJ2-5; maybe TRBD1 (6 bases). CDR1 and CDR2 from the germline V gene are LNHNV and YYDKDF (reference sequence). Between the trimmed V and J ends, which lost 1 base and 1 base, there was a span of 22 bases. The CDR3 covers 19 residues. The CDR3 is CATSRVRPLRQEFQETQYF. CDR3 DNA: TGTGCCACCAGCAGAGTCCGGCCCTTAAGACAGGAGTTCCAAGAGACCCAGTACTTC.